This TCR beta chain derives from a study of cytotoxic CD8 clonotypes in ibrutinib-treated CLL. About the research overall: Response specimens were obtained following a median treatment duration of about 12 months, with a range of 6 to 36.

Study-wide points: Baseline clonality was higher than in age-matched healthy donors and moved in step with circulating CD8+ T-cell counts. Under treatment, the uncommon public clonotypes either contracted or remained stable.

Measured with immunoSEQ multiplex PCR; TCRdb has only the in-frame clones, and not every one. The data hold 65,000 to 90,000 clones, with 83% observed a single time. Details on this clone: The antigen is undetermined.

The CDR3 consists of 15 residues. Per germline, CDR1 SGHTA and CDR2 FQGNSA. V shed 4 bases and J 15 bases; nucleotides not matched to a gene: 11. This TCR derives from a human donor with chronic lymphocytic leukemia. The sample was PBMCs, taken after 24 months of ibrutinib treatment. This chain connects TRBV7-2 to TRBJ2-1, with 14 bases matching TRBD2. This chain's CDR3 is CASSSNPGLAGVGFF. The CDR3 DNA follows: TGTGCCAGCAGCTCCAACCCGGGACTAGCGGGAGTTGGGTTCTTC. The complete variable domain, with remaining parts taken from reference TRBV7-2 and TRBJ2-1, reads GAGVSQSPSNKVTEKGKDVELRCDPISGHTALYWYRQSLGQGLEFLIYFQGNSAPDKSGLPSDRFSAERTGGSVSTLTIQRTQQEDSAVYLCASSSNPGLAGVGFFGPGTRLTVL.